The 10 T cell receptor beta chains listed next were all sequenced from one sample in a study of CD8 T cells in ankylosing spondylitis. General observations from the study: Blood from ankylosing spondylitis patients appeared to carry a characteristic roughly 8-variant TCR beta motif.

Their antigen targets remain unknown. One entry per CDR3 protein, called by TCRdb with MiXCR from the 5' RACE reads. Found here are some 140,000 distinct CDR3 sequences, over 15% of them singletons; the top ten hold approximately 30%. The sequenced material came from blood, either unsorted or a sorted T cell fraction (not recorded which). These receptors all stem from a male donor with ankylosing spondylitis.

This clonotype was found a few times. The chain is built from TRBV5-1 and TRBJ2-1; 9 nucleotides line up with TRBD1. The germline gives CDR1 SGHRS, CDR2 YFSETQ. Trimming at V came to 1 base and at J to 15 bases, leaving 8 bases not matched to a gene. This CDR3 is built from 13 residues. CDR3 nucleotide sequence: TGCGCCAGCAGCTTGACAGGGGGCGGTGCACGGTTCTTC. This translates into CASSLTGGGARFF. Drawing the rest from reference TRBV5-1 and TRBJ2-1, the complete variable domain is KAGVTQTPRYLIKTRGQQVTLSCSPISGHRSVSWYQQTPGQGLQFLFEYFSETQRNKGNFPGRFSGRQFSNSRSEMNVSTLELGDSALYLCASSLTGGGARFFGPGTRLTVL.

The table lists this clonotype with a few counts. This chain uses TRBV12-5 with TRBJ2-5; possibly TRBD1 for D (6 bases). The V gene's germline CDR1 is LGHNT and CDR2 FRNRAP. Trimming left V 7 bases short and J 5 bases short, with 14 bases between. This CDR3 is 13 amino acids long. The DNA of the CDR3 is TGTGCTAGTGCCCGCGGCAGGGGCGAGACCCAGTACTTC. This codes for CASARGRGETQYF.

This clonotype was seen at least ten times. This rearrangement joins TRBV29-1 to TRBJ2-1; 8 positions agree with TRBD2. This CDR3 is 14 amino acids long. The V segment lost 7 bases and the J segment 1 base; nucleotides outside the gene matches: 6. Germline V lookup: CDR1 SQVTM, CDR2 ANQGSEA. The CDR3 DNA is TGCAGCGCCCCGGGACTAGAATCCTACAATGAGCAGTTCTTC. Its translation: CSAPGLESYNEQFF.

The CDR3 DNA reads as TGTGCCAGCAGCTTGAGGCCGGACAGCTTTAACTATGGCTACACCTTC. It specifies CASSLRPDSFNYGYTF. The V call is TRBV7-2, the J call TRBJ1-2; D is perhaps TRBD1 (6 bases). The CDR3 sequence is 16 residues long. The ends were cut back, 3 bases at V and 1 base at J, with 15 bases in the middle. Germline CDR1 SGHTA, CDR2 FQGNSA.

The chain carries TRBV23-1 and TRBJ1-2; TRBD1 is a possible D gene (6 bases). Being an ORF, TRBV23-1 has a function that is uncertain. The V gene lost 4 bases and the J gene lost 2 bases, with 17 bases spanning the gap. The CDR3 totals 16 residues. In DNA form, the CDR3 reads TGCGCCAGCAGTCCCGAGGCAGGGGTTCAGAACTATGGCTACACCTTC. It translates to CASSPEAGVQNYGYTF.

The chain employs TRBV27 and TRBJ1-2, with D possibly TRBD1 on 5 matching bases. The V end was cut by 8 bases, the J end by 3 bases, with 16 bases between. The germline CDR1 and CDR2 sequences are MNHEY and SMNVEV (reference sequence). The CDR3 contains 14 residues. For the CDR3, the DNA is TGTGCCAGCGCCTCCGCGGGGGGTGACTATGGCTACACCTTC. Protein sequence: CASASAGGDYGYTF.

The chain has TRBV7-8 and TRBJ2-7, with TRBD2 matching 7 bases. Trimming removed 5 bases from V and 2 bases from J; junction bases left unmatched: 6. There are 14 residues in the CDR3. From germline, CDR1 is SGHVS and CDR2 FQNEAQ. In DNA form, the CDR3 reads TGTGCCAGCAGCCGAAGGACTAGTCCCTACGAGCAGTACTTC. Translating gives CASSRRTSPYEQYF. Combining the CDR3 with reference TRBV7-8 and TRBJ2-7 gives the whole variable domain GAGVSQSPRYKVAKRGQDVALRCDPISGHVSLFWYQQALGQGPEFLTYFQNEAQLDKSGLPSDRFFAERPEGSVSTLKIQRTQQEDSAVYLCASSRRTSPYEQYFGPGTRLTVT.

The chain has TRBV4-1 and TRBJ2-2, with 8 bases matching TRBD2. J was trimmed by 6 bases and V by 4 bases; bases with no gene match: 4. This CDR3 is 14 amino acids long. CDR1 is MGHRA and CDR2 is YSYEKL in the germline V gene. As DNA, the CDR3 is TGCGCCAGCAGCCGGGGACTAGGGTCCGGGGAGCTGTTTTTT. Translated, it gives CASSRGLGSGELFF.

The chain couples TRBV20-1 to TRBJ2-1, with 10 bases fitting TRBD2. With V trimmed by 3 bases and J by 4 bases, 6 bases remained unmatched. This CDR3 spans 15 amino acids. Germline assignment: CDR1 DFQATT and CDR2 SNEGSKA (reference sequence). The CDR3 reads CSARQLAGLYNEQFF. The CDR3 DNA follows: TGCAGTGCTAGGCAACTAGCGGGACTTTACAATGAGCAGTTCTTC.

This clonotype was observed a handful of times. At one end, the junction sequence differs from germline, possibly due to a read error. This chain joins TRBV7-7 and TRBJ2-3, with TRBD2 matching 11 bases. The CDR3 loop spans 14 amino acids. Per the germline V gene, CDR1 is SSHAT and CDR2 is FNYEAQ (reference sequence). CDR3 DNA: TGTGCCAGCAGCATAGCGGGAGGGACAGATACGCAGTATTTT. Translated, it gives CASSIAGGTDTQYF.